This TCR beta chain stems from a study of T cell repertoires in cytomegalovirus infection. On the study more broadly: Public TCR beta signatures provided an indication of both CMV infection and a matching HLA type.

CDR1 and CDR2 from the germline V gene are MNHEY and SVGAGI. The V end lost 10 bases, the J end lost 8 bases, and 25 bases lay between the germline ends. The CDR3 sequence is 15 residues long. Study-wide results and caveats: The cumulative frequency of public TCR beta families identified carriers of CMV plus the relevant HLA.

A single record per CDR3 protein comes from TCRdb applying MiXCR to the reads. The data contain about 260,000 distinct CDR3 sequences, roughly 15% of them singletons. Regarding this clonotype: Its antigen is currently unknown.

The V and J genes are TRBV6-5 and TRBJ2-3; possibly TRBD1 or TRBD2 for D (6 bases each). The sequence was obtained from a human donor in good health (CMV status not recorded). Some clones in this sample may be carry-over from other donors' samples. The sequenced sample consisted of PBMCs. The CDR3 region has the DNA TGTGCCACCCTGAGGGGGGTCAAGGCGGGTGGTACGCAGTATTTT. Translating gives CATLRGVKAGGTQYF.